This TCR beta chain is from a study of T-cell reconstitution after alpha-beta-depleted transplantation in children (dated by TCRdb to about 2016). Regarding the study in general: T-cell immune reconstitution after TCRalphabeta/CD19-depleted allogeneic hematopoietic cell transplantation in children was quantitatively tracked in the study by means of TCR repertoire profiling.

Results and caveats for the whole study, not just this receptor: Apparently early alphabetaT-cell count recovery about two months after transplant reportedly relied on only several hundred rapidly expanded clones derived from non-depleted graft cells. In some patients, the high TCRbeta diversity seen at day 60 was put down to recipient T cells and intrathymic progenitors that had survived conditioning. Over subsequent months, a decline in hyperexpanded clone frequencies was noted, and after one year, T-cell counts and TCRbeta diversity were mostly ascribed to newly produced T cells.

In light of the paper, this sample's treatment or condition label describes: allogeneic hematopoietic cell transplantation with graft depleted of TCRalphabeta T cells and CD19 B cells. Transplant recipients were children who received TCRalphabeta/CD19-depleted allogeneic hematopoietic cell grafts. Library prep was done by PCR. TCRdb lists the instrument as Illumina HiSeq 2500. TCR libraries were prepared with molecular barcoding, using unique molecular identifiers to normalize TCRbeta repertoire quantification. TCRdb applied fastp at Q25 and MiXCR to the public reads, then kept only in-frame beta chains. All rows with the same CDR3 protein become a single entry with the most common DNA and genes. The sample data list about 98,000 distinct CDR3 sequences, and 20% to 30% of these were observed just once. Around 21% of the sample lies in the top ten. Of note for this clonotype: This clone's antigen is unknown. No much larger clone is present one base from it, and per-base qualities are unavailable.

The CDR3 runs 13 residues from the cysteine to the phenylalanine. Solely the CDR3 DNA is kept, with 39 bases framed from the first base. CDR1 DFQATT and CDR2 SNEGSKA were looked up in the germline V gene (reference sequence). This specimen was PBMCs, taken before TCRalphabeta/CD19-depleted stem cell transplant. Recombination joined TRBV20-1 with TRBJ2-1, with no reliable assignment of the D segment. This clonotype was obtained from a boy aged 2 to 10 with acute lymphoblastic leukemia, due to receive a stem cell transplant. CDR3 protein: CSMTANLRNEQFF. DNA sequence: TGCAGCATGACGGCGAACCTCCGCAATGAGCAGTTCTTC.